This T cell receptor (beta chain) was captured by sequencing in a study of PD-L1 blockade in urothelial cancer. Points from the study as a whole: Tumor-associated blood clones were expanded more by durable-benefit patients at 3 weeks.

Specified time point: pretreatment peripheral blood. The assay was immunoSEQ multiplex PCR, and TCRdb's table has in-frame clones only and misses some. The sample includes roughly 130,000 clones, about 81% seen only once; the top ten take roughly 3.2%. Of note for this clone: Its antigen is not identified.

This CDR3 has 14 residues. Germline V gene sequence: CDR1 LNHDA, CDR2 SQIVND (reference sequence). V gave up 7 bases and J gave up 4 bases, with 13 bases separating them. This specimen was PBMCs, taken around atezolizumab (anti-PD-L1) treatment. This sequence joins TRBV19 and TRBJ2-2; TRBD2 is a possible D gene (6 bases). The receptor was derived from a man in his fifties or sixties with urothelial cancer. The chain's CDR3 is CASKTSRTTGELFF. CDR3 bases: TGTGCCAGTAAAACTAGCCGAACCACCGGGGAGCTGTTTTTT.